These 17 T cell receptor beta chains came from one sample sequenced in a study of cytomegalovirus exposure and HLA in healthy donors (dated by TCRdb to 2016 to 2017). The library was obtained by the immunoSEQ multiplex PCR assay. The multiplex PCR relied on a mix of 60 forward primers for TCR Vbeta segments and 13 reverse primers for TCR Jbeta segments. TCRdb carries this immuneACCESS record with in-frame sequences only. Its versions omit some clonotypes, under half of them owing to an unresolved V gene in the studies checked, with the rest unexplained. The sample yields approximately 240,000 clones; about 80% were counted once. The ten largest clones represent around 5.7% of the sample. The sample comprised PBMCs. The source of these receptors is a woman in her thirties or forties in good health and CMV-seropositive.

The gene calls are TRBV20-1 and TRBJ2-7; D perhaps matches TRBD2 (5 bases). Germline lookup yields CDR1 DFQATT and CDR2 SNEGSKA (reference sequence). The germline V and J ends were trimmed by 3 bases and 5 bases, with 8 bases remaining between them. This CDR3 has 11 amino acids. The CDR3 bases are TGCAGTGCTAGCCGGCGGGACGAGCAGTACTTC. The encoded protein is CSASRRDEQYF.

This clone appeared a few times. The chain links TRBV5-1 to TRBJ1-2; D not resolved. V lost 0 bases and J 8 bases, leaving 14 bases between the germline ends. Germline lookup yields CDR1 SGHRS and CDR2 YFSETQ. The CDR3 loop spans 14 amino acids. CDR3 DNA: TGCGCCAGCAGCTTGGACAGTTCTGACCAAGGCTACACCTTC. Its translation is CASSLDSSDQGYTF.

J is TRBJ1-5 and V is TRBV10-3, with unresolved D. There are 15 residues in the CDR3. V was shortened by 3 bases and J by 0 bases, with 9 bases between the two germline ends. CDR1 and CDR2 from the germline V gene are ENHRY and SYGVKD. The CDR3 nucleotides read TGTGCCATCAGTGACAGTGCGGATAGCAATCAGCCCCAGCATTTT. It encodes CAISDSADSNQPQHF.

This clone was recorded once. The chain is built from TRBV19 and TRBJ2-1; 10 positions agree with TRBD2. This CDR3 spans 15 amino acids. CDR1 is LNHDA, CDR2 SQIVND, per germline (reference sequence). Germline trimming cut 10 bases from V and 8 bases from J; bases unmatched to any gene: 14. CDR3 coding DNA: TGTGCCACCTCCGATCTAGCGGGAGCTGGGTATGAGCAGTTCTTC. Protein product: CATSDLAGAGYEQFF.

The chain employs TRBV15 and TRBJ1-5, with TRBD1 as a possible D gene (5 bases). V lost 0 bases, J lost 0 bases, and 15 bases lay in between. This CDR3 is built from 18 residues. Per germline, CDR1 LNHNV and CDR2 YYDKDF (reference sequence). CDR3 nucleotides: TGTGCCACCAGCAGAGATAGTAATACAGGCGATAGCAATCAGCCCCAGCATTTT. Its translation is CATSRDSNTGDSNQPQHF.

This clone occurred once. This chain connects TRBV2 to TRBJ2-7; tentative D call: TRBD1 (5 bases). The CDR3 sequence is 15 residues long. Germline loops: CDR1 SNHLY, CDR2 FYNNEI. Trimming took 3 bases from V and 6 from J, leaving 18 bases between them. The CDR3 sequence: CASSEGLTRYGEQYF. The CDR3 DNA reads as TGTGCCAGCAGTGAGGGGCTTACTCGGTACGGCGAGCAGTACTTC. Full variable domain (rest looked up from reference TRBV2 and TRBJ2-7): EPEVTQTPSHQVTQMGQEVILRCVPISNHLYFYWYRQILGQKVEFLVSFYNNEISEKSEIFDDQFSVERPDGSNFTLKIRSTKLEDSAMYFCASSEGLTRYGEQYFGPGTRLTVT.

The chain is built from TRBV11-3 and TRBJ2-3; D is unresolved. The CDR3 has 15 residues. CDR1 SGHNT and CDR2 YENEEA come from the germline V gene. Deletions cut 4 bases from V and 0 bases from J, with 11 bases between. The CDR3 region is CASSSYLFSTDTQYF. DNA for the CDR3: TGTGCCAGCAGCTCCTACTTATTTAGCACAGATACGCAGTATTTT.

This clone was recorded a few times. The V gene is TRBV7-9, the J gene TRBJ2-3; 8 bases agree with TRBD2. From germline, CDR1 is SEHNR and CDR2 FQNEAQ (reference sequence). Germline trimming cut 2 bases from V and 2 bases from J; bases unmatched to any gene: 9. The CDR3 runs 17 residues. CDR3 sequence reads: CASSLRWGAGATDTQYF. For the CDR3, the DNA is TGTGCCAGCAGCTTACGATGGGGAGCGGGGGCCACAGATACGCAGTATTTT.

The genes are TRBV6-5 and TRBJ2-6; D is possibly TRBD1 (6 bases). The length of the CDR3 is 16 residues. Germline CDR1 is MNHEY and CDR2 is SVGAGI. V lost 0 bases, J lost 3 bases, and 9 bases lay in between. As DNA, the CDR3 is TGTGCCAGCAGTTACTCGAGAGGGGGTGGGGCCAACGTCCTGACTTTC. Translated, it gives CASSYSRGGGANVLTF.

The CDR3 loop is CASSGTGANYGYTF. DNA of the CDR3: TGTGCCAGCAGTGGGACAGGAGCTAACTATGGCTACACCTTC. The chain uses TRBV6-6 and TRBJ1-2, with 8 bases aligning to TRBD1. V was clipped by 5 bases and J by 0 bases; unmatched bases: 2. CDR1 and CDR2 from the germline V gene are MNHNY and SVGAGI (reference sequence). This CDR3 comprises 14 residues.

The chain carries TRBV4-3 and TRBJ1-5; D may be TRBD1 (6 bases). CDR1 is LGHNA, CDR2 YSLEER, per germline. The CDR3 spans 17 residues. Trimming shortened V by 4 bases and J by 1 base, and 17 bases separated the two germline ends. This chain's CDR3 is CASSLSTGGMSNQPQHF. As DNA, the CDR3 is TGCGCCAGCAGCCTTTCGACAGGAGGAATGAGCAATCAGCCCCAGCATTTT.

The chain combines TRBV18 with TRBJ2-2; D might be TRBD1 (6 bases). Between the trimmed V and J ends, which lost 3 bases and 2 bases, there was a span of 13 bases. The CDR3 is 16 residues long. In germline, CDR1 is KGHSH, CDR2 LQKENI. This CDR3 reads CASSPIQGPNTGELFF. The CDR3 region has the DNA TGTGCCAGCTCACCCATACAGGGTCCTAACACCGGGGAGCTGTTTTTT.

The table lists this clone with a few counts. The chain combines TRBV5-1 with TRBJ2-2, with D possibly being TRBD1 (6 bases). In germline, CDR1 is SGHRS, CDR2 YFSETQ. This CDR3 has 17 amino acids. V was trimmed by 2 bases and J by 3 bases, leaving 17 bases between them. CDR3 region: CASSFPPGAPDTGELFF. In DNA form, the CDR3 reads TGCGCCAGCAGCTTTCCACCAGGGGCGCCGGACACCGGGGAGCTGTTTTTT.

This chain joins TRBV11-3 and TRBJ2-1; D is perhaps TRBD2 (6 bases). V dropped 6 bases and J dropped 0 bases, with 12 bases sitting between them. CDR3 length: 15 amino acids. Germline V gene data show CDR1 as SGHNT and CDR2 as YENEEA. CDR3: CASRSGRTSYNEQFF. DNA for the CDR3: TGTGCCAGCAGGTCGGGGAGGACCTCCTACAATGAGCAGTTCTTC.

The chain recombines TRBV2 with TRBJ1-3; no definite D call. Between the trimmed V and J ends, which lost 6 bases and 2 bases, there was a span of 14 bases. The CDR3 contains 15 residues. The V gene's germline CDR1 is SNHLY and CDR2 FYNNEI. The CDR3 sequence is CASSQEGLTGNTIYF. CDR3 sequence (DNA): TGTGCCAGCAGCCAGGAGGGTCTGACTGGAAACACCATATATTTT.

The chain has TRBV7-2 and TRBJ1-2, with 9 bases fitting TRBD1. The length of the CDR3 is 15 residues. Germline V gives CDR1 SGHTA, CDR2 FQGNSA. V was clipped by 1 base and J by 6 bases; unmatched bases: 6. CDR3 region: CASSLDWDRVNGYTF. The CDR3 bases are TGTGCCAGCAGCTTAGACTGGGACAGGGTGAATGGCTACACCTTC.

The V call is TRBV7-9, the J call TRBJ2-7, with D uncertain. The CDR3 has 12 amino acids. Deletions cut 5 bases from V and 4 bases from J, with 9 bases between. The germline V gene encodes CDR1 SEHNR and CDR2 FQNEAQ (reference sequence). The CDR3: CASSLVGYEQYF. For the CDR3, the DNA is TGTGCCAGCAGCCTGGTCGGGTACGAGCAGTACTTC.